A single sample is the source of the 25 T cell receptor beta chains below, sequenced in a study of early T cells in non-severe SARS-CoV-2 infection. Via MiXCR, TCRdb re-called the 5' RACE reads, giving one row per CDR3 protein. The sample contains tens of thousands of distinct CDR3 sequences, roughly an eighth of which appear only once. The sample comprised whole blood. Receptor source: an adult who was a healthcare worker with PCR-confirmed SARS-CoV-2 infection or an uninfected control (not recorded which).

The chain links TRBV6-2 or TRBV6-3 to TRBJ2-3; a possible D gene is TRBD2 (6 bases). The CDR3 contains 16 residues. Germline CDR1 reads MNHEY; CDR2 reads SVGEGT. V was shortened by 4 bases and J by 5 bases, with 19 bases between the two germline ends. CDR3 in DNA: TGTGCCAGCAGTTCGCAAGGAGGGGTGGTAGGAGATACGCAGTATTTT. Its protein product is CASSSQGGVVGDTQYF.

This clonotype was counted between two and nine times. The CDR3 spells CASSPRKDRGRNEQFF. CDR3 DNA sequence: TGTGCCAGCAGCCCACGGAAGGACAGGGGGCGAAATGAGCAGTTCTTC. V is TRBV11-1 and J is TRBJ2-1; 11 bases map to TRBD1. Per the germline V gene, CDR1 is SGHAT and CDR2 is FQDESV (reference sequence). There are 16 residues in the CDR3. With 5 bases clipped from V and 7 bases from J, the junction kept 10 bases outside the gene matches.

This clonotype was seen many times. J is TRBJ2-1 and V is TRBV29-1; 11 bases align to TRBD2. Germline CDR1 reads SQVTM; CDR2 reads ANQGSEA. The CDR3 sequence is 14 residues long. The junction had 6 bases not matched to a gene; V was cut back by 7 bases and J by 4 bases. This CDR3 reads CSALLAGVYNEQFF. In nucleotides, the CDR3 is TGCAGCGCTTTACTAGCGGGGGTTTACAATGAGCAGTTCTTC.

This clonotype was seen more than once but under ten times. The chain joins TRBV7-6 to TRBJ2-3; D call uncertain. Germline loops: CDR1 SGHVS, CDR2 FNYEAQ. Trimming pared 1 base from V and 6 bases from J, leaving 11 bases between. This CDR3 contains 14 residues. CDR3 coding DNA: TGTGCCAGCAGCTTAGAACACCGAAGGGATACGCAGTATTTT. Translated, it gives CASSLEHRRDTQYF.

The rearrangement uses TRBV27 and TRBJ2-3, with TRBD1 identical over 12 bases. The CDR3 has 15 residues. Germline V gives CDR1 MNHEY, CDR2 SMNVEV (reference sequence). V shed 2 bases, J shed 5 bases, and the junction held 2 bases outside the gene matches. Here the CDR3 reads CASSLGTGGVDTQYF. The CDR3 coding sequence is TGTGCCAGCAGTTTAGGGACAGGGGGCGTAGATACGCAGTATTTT.

The chain carries TRBV7-3 and TRBJ1-6; D unresolved. This CDR3 is built from 15 residues. V lost 1 base and J lost 9, with 13 bases in between. CDR1 and CDR2 (germline): SGHTA, FQGTGA. CDR3 nucleotide sequence: TGTGCCAGCAGCTTAATCGGCCAGGAGGTTTCACCCCTCCACTTT. This gives the protein CASSLIGQEVSPLHF.

The chain couples TRBV20-1 to TRBJ1-5, with D perhaps matching TRBD1 (5 bases). CDR1 DFQATT and CDR2 SNEGSKA come from the germline V gene (reference sequence). The CDR3 is 15 residues long. The V gene lost 1 base and the J gene lost 4 bases, with 14 bases spanning the gap. CDR3 DNA: TGCAGTGCTAGAGTGGGGACGCAGGGAAATCAGCCCCAGCATTTT. Its translation: CSARVGTQGNQPQHF.

The rearrangement uses TRBV5-1 and TRBJ2-1; TRBD1 or TRBD2 may be the D gene (5 bases each). Germline CDR1 reads SGHRS; CDR2 reads YFSETQ. V was pared by 1 base and J by 0 bases, with 14 bases between. This CDR3 comprises 17 residues. The CDR3 loop is CASSLLPPGTSYNEQFF. Here the CDR3 DNA reads TGCGCCAGCAGCTTGCTACCCCCCGGGACCTCCTACAATGAGCAGTTCTTC.

In its sample, this clonotype was seen many times. V gene TRBV10-3 combines with J gene TRBJ2-1; D may be TRBD2 (6 bases). Germline V gives CDR1 ENHRY, CDR2 SYGVKD. V lost 8 bases and J 3 bases, leaving 14 bases between the germline ends. The CDR3 loop spans 14 amino acids. Here the CDR3 reads CAIGPSGRYNEQFF. In DNA, the CDR3 is TGTGCCATCGGACCCAGCGGGCGCTACAATGAGCAGTTCTTC.

V and J are TRBV5-1 and TRBJ2-1; the match to TRBD1 covers 7 bases. The CDR3 spans 15 residues. Germline V gene sequence: CDR1 SGHRS, CDR2 YFSETQ. Trimming removed 0 bases from V and 9 bases from J; junction bases left unmatched: 9. The CDR3 nucleotides are TGCGCCAGCAGCTTGGCTAGACAGGGAAGGGGTGAGCAGTTCTTC. Residues: CASSLARQGRGEQFF.

The table lists this clonotype with a few counts. This chain connects TRBV7-2 to TRBJ2-2; D remains unclear. The CDR3 covers 15 residues. Germline V gives CDR1 SGHTA, CDR2 FQGNSA. The ends were cut back, 0 bases at V and 3 bases at J, with 8 bases in the middle. CDR3 sequence reads: CASSLAGFYTGELFF. CDR3 nucleotide sequence: TGTGCCAGCAGCTTAGCGGGATTTTACACCGGGGAGCTGTTTTTT.

The chain links TRBV27 to TRBJ1-5, with 7 bases that match TRBD1. V shed 3 bases and J 0 bases; nucleotides not matched to a gene: 8. The CDR3 consists of 17 residues. The germline V gene encodes CDR1 MNHEY and CDR2 SMNVEV (reference sequence). The chain's CDR3 is CASSLLGTAYSNQPQHF. CDR3 in DNA: TGTGCCAGCAGTTTGCTAGGGACAGCCTATAGCAATCAGCCCCAGCATTTT.

This chain uses TRBV7-2 with TRBJ2-3; D possibly matches TRBD1 or TRBD2 (7 bases each). The V gene's germline CDR1 is SGHTA and CDR2 FQGNSA. The CDR3 spans 16 residues. V lost 5 bases and J 2 bases, leaving 17 bases between the germline ends. The chain's CDR3 is CASSPGGDPYTDTQYF. The CDR3 DNA follows: TGTGCCAGCAGCCCAGGGGGGGACCCTTACACAGATACGCAGTATTTT.

This clonotype was counted a few times. The chain carries TRBV7-8 and TRBJ2-5; D remains unclear. Looked up from germline, CDR1 is SGHVS and CDR2 is FQNEAQ. The CDR3 contains 14 residues. Trimming shortened V by 1 base and J by 1 base, and 7 bases separated the two germline ends. The CDR3 coding sequence is TGTGCCAGCAGCTTAGATCCAGGCCAAGAGACCCAGTACTTC. Encoded protein: CASSLDPGQETQYF. Filled out from reference TRBV7-8 and TRBJ2-5, the complete variable domain reads GAGVSQSPRYKVAKRGQDVALRCDPISGHVSLFWYQQALGQGPEFLTYFQNEAQLDKSGLPSDRFFAERPEGSVSTLKIQRTQQEDSAVYLCASSLDPGQETQYFGPGTRLLVL.

This clonotype was seen more than once but under ten times. The rearrangement joins TRBV12-3 or TRBV12-4 to TRBJ2-1, with D possibly being TRBD1 or TRBD2 (5 bases each). This CDR3 region has 15 residues. The V end lost 6 bases, the J end lost 6 bases, and 18 bases lay between the germline ends. The CDR3: CASSTRDPGPNEQFF. In nucleotides, the CDR3 is TGTGCCAGCAGCACTCGGGACCCAGGCCCCAATGAGCAGTTCTTC.

This clonotype has a count of ten or more. V and J are TRBV28 and TRBJ2-7; TRBD2 agrees at 8 bases. This CDR3 has 19 residues. The J segment lost 1 base and the V segment lost 4 bases, leaving 18 bases of the junction unmatched. Germline-derived CDR1 and CDR2 are MDHEN and SYDVKM. CDR3 in DNA: TGTGCCAGCAGTTCCTTAATAACTAGCGGATCACCCTTTTCCTACGAGCAGTACTTC. It translates to CASSSLITSGSPFSYEQYF.

The genes are TRBV18 and TRBJ2-1, with a tentative D call TRBD1 (6 bases). The length of the CDR3 is 15 residues. V lost 4 bases, J lost 5 bases, and 15 bases lay in between. Germline values: CDR1 KGHSH, CDR2 LQKENI. The CDR3 nucleotides are TGTGCCAGCTCACTTCCGGGACAAGTTCACAATGAGCAGTTCTTC. Amino acid sequence: CASSLPGQVHNEQFF.

To note about this clonotype: A much larger clone lies a single base off, so this may be a read error. The chain uses TRBV12-3 or TRBV12-4 and TRBJ2-3; perhaps TRBD2 as D (5 bases). This CDR3 has 15 residues. In DNA form, the CDR3 reads TGTGCCAGCAGTACCTCCCACCGGCTAGCAGATATGCAGTATTTT. Residues: CASSTSHRLADMQYF.

In its sample, this clonotype was seen many times. The chain employs TRBV6-5 and TRBJ2-7; a weak D match, TRBD2 (6 bases). The CDR3 runs 15 residues. V was clipped by 4 bases and J by 2 bases, with 15 bases between them. Germline V gene data show CDR1 as MNHEY and CDR2 as SVGAGI. This chain's CDR3 is CASSLGAWGAYEQYF. The CDR3 bases are TGTGCCAGCAGTTTAGGCGCCTGGGGGGCCTACGAGCAGTACTTC.

This clonotype has a handful of counts. The chain uses TRBV20-1 and TRBJ2-1; the D is unclear. The V gene's germline CDR1 is DFQATT and CDR2 SNEGSKA (reference sequence). With 5 bases removed from V and 1 base from J, the gap between germline ends came to 6 bases. The CDR3 contains 12 residues. CDR3 coding DNA: TGCAGTGCTTTTCCGTCCTACAATGAGCAGTTCTTC. This sequence encodes CSAFPSYNEQFF.

This clonotype was observed a handful of times. The chain recombines TRBV10-3 with TRBJ1-1, with D perhaps matching TRBD1 (5 bases). The CDR3 length is 13 residues. V was trimmed by 4 bases and J by 4 bases, leaving 10 bases between them. CDR1 is ENHRY and CDR2 is SYGVKD in the germline V gene. The CDR3 DNA follows: TGTGCCATCAGTGCCGGGGCGGGCACTGAAGCTTTCTTT. This translates into CAISAGAGTEAFF.

The V call is TRBV15, the J call TRBJ2-7, with a weak D call TRBD1 (6 bases). The length of the CDR3 is 16 residues. V shed 4 bases and J shed 1 base, with 17 bases lying between them. Germline V lookup: CDR1 LNHNV, CDR2 YYDKDF (reference sequence). This CDR3 reads CATSTFPRGGSYEQYF. As DNA, the CDR3 is TGTGCCACCAGCACCTTCCCGCGAGGGGGATCCTACGAGCAGTACTTC.

The rearrangement uses TRBV18 and TRBJ1-5; D not certain. Germline CDR1 is KGHSH and CDR2 is LQKENI. V was cut by 6 bases and J by 2 bases, with 11 bases left in between. This CDR3 has 14 amino acids. CDR3 in amino acids: CASSPDMGNQPQHF. In DNA, the CDR3 is TGTGCCAGCTCCCCCGACATGGGCAATCAGCCCCAGCATTTT. Supplemented by reference TRBV18 and TRBJ1-5, the full variable domain reads NAGVMQNPRHLVRRRGQEARLRCSPMKGHSHVYWYRQLPEEGLKFMVYLQKENIIDESGMPKERFSAEFPKEGPSILRIQQVVRGDSAAYFCASSPDMGNQPQHFGDGTRLSIL.

This clonotype has just a few counts. This sequence joins TRBV4-1 and TRBJ2-3; 7 nucleotides align to TRBD2. V was pared by 0 bases and J by 1 base, with 7 bases of the junction left unmatched. Germline assignment: CDR1 MGHRA and CDR2 YSYEKL. The CDR3 is made up of 17 amino acids. The CDR3 loop is CASSQEGSGLGTDTQYF. CDR3 bases: TGCGCCAGCAGCCAAGAAGGTAGCGGGCTAGGCACAGATACGCAGTATTTT.

In this sample, this clonotype turned up many times. The gene calls are TRBV29-1 and TRBJ2-1; maybe TRBD2 (6 bases). From germline, CDR1 is SQVTM and CDR2 ANQGSEA. V lost 3 bases and J lost 0, with 18 bases in between. The CDR3 extends over 17 amino acids. CDR3 bases: TGCAGCGTTGAGGGACTTCGAACCTCGAGCTCCTACAATGAGCAGTTCTTC. This sequence encodes CSVEGLRTSSSYNEQFF.